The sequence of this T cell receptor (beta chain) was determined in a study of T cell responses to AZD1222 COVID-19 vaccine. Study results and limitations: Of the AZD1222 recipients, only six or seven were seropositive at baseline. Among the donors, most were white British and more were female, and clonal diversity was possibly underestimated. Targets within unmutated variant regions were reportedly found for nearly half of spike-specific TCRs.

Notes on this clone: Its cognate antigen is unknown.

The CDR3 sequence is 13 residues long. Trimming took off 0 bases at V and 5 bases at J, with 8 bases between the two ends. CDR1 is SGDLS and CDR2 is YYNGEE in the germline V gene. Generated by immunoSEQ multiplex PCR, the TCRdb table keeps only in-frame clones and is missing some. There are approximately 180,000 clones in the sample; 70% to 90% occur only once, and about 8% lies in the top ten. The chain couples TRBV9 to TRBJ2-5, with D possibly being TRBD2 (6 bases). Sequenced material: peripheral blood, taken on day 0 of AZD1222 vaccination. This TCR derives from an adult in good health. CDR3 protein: CASSVEEGETQYF. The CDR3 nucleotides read TGTGCCAGCAGCGTAGAGGAGGGGGAGACCCAGTACTTC.